There are a few counts of the clone carrying this T cell receptor beta chain. Its antigen remains unidentified. Next came a second PCR, run for about 6 to 12 cycles, which used a sample-barcoded 5' primer along with a J-beta primer mix. MiXCR, run by TCRdb on the 5' RACE reads, gives a single entry per CDR3 protein. Among approximately 1,700,000 distinct CDR3 sequences listed, 35% to 50% were seen once. This record belongs to a study of blood T cells in healthy people across ages. Germline trimming cut 7 bases from V and 0 bases from J; bases unmatched to any gene: 9. This CDR3 spans 15 amino acids. Germline values: CDR1 DFQATT, CDR2 SNEGSKA (reference sequence). Overall study results and limits: The lack of PBMC sorting stopped any conclusive naive versus antigen-experienced comparison. Not knowing donor CMV status may have confounded expanded clonotype changes. Aged donors had fewer naive CD4+ cells and lower diversity than long-lived donors.

The chain links TRBV20-1 to TRBJ1-5; 7 bases are shared with TRBD1. What was sequenced was blood. This sequence originates from a human donor in good health. The CDR3: CSVGTESSSNQPQHF. The DNA for the CDR3 is TGCAGTGTTGGGACAGAGAGTTCTAGCAATCAGCCCCAGCATTTT.